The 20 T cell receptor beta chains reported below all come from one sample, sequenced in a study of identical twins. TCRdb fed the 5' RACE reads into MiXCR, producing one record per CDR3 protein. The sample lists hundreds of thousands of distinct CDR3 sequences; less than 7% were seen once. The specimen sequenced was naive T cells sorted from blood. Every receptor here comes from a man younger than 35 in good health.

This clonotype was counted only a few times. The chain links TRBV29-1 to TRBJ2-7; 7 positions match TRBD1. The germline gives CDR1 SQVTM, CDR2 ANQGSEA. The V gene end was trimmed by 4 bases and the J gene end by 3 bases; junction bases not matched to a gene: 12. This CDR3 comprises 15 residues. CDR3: CSVVDLGQTFYEQYF. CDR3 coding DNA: TGCAGCGTTGTTGATTTGGGACAGACTTTCTACGAGCAGTACTTC.

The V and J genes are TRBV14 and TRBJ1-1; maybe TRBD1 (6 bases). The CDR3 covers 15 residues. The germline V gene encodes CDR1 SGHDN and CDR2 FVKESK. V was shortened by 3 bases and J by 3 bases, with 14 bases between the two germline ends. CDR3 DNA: TGTGCCAGCAGCCAGTACCAGGGGCGGGACACTGAAGCTTTCTTT. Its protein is CASSQYQGRDTEAFF.

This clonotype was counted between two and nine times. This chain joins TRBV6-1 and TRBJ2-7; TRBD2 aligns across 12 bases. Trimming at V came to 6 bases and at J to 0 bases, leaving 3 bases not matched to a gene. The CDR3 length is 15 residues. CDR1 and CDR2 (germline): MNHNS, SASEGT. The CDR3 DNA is TGTGCCAGCAGACGGACTAGCGGGAACTCCTACGAGCAGTACTTC. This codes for CASRRTSGNSYEQYF.

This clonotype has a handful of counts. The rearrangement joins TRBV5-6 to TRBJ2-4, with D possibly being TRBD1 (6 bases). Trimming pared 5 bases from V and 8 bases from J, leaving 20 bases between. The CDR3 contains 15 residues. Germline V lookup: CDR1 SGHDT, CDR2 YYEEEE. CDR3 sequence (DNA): TGTGCCAGCAGAACTGGGGTAGCCGAGGGGGACATTCAGTACTTC. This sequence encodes CASRTGVAEGDIQYF. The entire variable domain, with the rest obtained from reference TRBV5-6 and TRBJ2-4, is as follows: DAGVTQSPTHLIKTRGQQVTLRCSPKSGHDTVSWYQQALGQGPQFIFQYYEEEERQRGNFPDRFSGHQFPNYSSELNVNALLLGDSALYLCASRTGVAEGDIQYFGAGTRLSVL.

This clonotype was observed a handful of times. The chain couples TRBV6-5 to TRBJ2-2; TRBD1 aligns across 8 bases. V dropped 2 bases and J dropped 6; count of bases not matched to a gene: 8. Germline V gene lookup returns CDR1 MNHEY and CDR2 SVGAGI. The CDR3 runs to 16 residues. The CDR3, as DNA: TGTGCCAGCAGTTACCGGCGGACAGGGATCGCCGGGGAGCTGTTTTTT. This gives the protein CASSYRRTGIAGELFF.

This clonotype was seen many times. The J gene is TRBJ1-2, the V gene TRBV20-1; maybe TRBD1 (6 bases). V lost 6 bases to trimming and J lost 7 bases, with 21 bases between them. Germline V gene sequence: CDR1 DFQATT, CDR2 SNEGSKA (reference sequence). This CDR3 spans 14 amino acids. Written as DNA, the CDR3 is TGCAGTGCCCCGCAGGGGCGTGTGGGCGGTGGCTACACCTTC. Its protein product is CSAPQGRVGGGYTF.

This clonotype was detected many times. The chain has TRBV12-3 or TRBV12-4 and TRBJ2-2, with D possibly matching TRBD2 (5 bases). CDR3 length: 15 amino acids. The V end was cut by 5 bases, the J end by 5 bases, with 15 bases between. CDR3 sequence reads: CASSTPSRRTGELFF. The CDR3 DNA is TGTGCCAGCAGTACCCCATCCCGGAGGACCGGGGAGCTGTTTTTT.

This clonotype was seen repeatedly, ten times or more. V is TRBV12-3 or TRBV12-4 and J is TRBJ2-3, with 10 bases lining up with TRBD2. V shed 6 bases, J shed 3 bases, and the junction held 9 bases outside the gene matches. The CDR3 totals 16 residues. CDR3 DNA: TGTGCCAGCAGCCCGGGACCTAGCGGGAGTACAGATACGCAGTATTTT. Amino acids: CASSPGPSGSTDTQYF.

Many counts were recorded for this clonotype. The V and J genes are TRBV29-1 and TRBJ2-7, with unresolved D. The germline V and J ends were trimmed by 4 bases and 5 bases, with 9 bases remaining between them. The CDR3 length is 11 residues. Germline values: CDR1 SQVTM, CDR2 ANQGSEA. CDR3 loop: CSVGVPDEQYF. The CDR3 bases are TGCAGCGTTGGGGTGCCGGACGAGCAGTACTTC.

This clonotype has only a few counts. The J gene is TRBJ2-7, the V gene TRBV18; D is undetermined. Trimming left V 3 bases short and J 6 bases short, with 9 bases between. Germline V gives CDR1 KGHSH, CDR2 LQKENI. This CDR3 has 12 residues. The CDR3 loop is CASSPGGSEQYV. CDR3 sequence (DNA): TGTGCCAGCTCACCGGGTGGATCCGAGCAGTACGTC.

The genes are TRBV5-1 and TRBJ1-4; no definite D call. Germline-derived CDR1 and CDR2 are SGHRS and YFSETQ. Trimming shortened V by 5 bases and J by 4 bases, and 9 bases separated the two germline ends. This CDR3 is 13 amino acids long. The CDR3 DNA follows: TGCGCCAGCAGGAGGCGTTATAATGAAAAACTGTTTTTT. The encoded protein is CASRRRYNEKLFF.

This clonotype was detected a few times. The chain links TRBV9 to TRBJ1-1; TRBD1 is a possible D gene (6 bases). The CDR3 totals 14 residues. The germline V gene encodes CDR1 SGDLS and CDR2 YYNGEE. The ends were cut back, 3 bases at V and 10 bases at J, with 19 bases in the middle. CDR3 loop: CASSGGGVQSLAFF. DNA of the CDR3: TGTGCCAGCAGCGGAGGGGGGGTTCAGTCTTTAGCTTTCTTT. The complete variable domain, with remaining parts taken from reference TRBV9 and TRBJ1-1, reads DSGVTQTPKHLITATGQRVTLRCSPRSGDLSVYWYQQSLDQGLQFLIQYYNGEERAKGNILERFSAQQFPDLHSELNLSSLELGDSALYFCASSGGGVQSLAFFGQGTRLTVV.

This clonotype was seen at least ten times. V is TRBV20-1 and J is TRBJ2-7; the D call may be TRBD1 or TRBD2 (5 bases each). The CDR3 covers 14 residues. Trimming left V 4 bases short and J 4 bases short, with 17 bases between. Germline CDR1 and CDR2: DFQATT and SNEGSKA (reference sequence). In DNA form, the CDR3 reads TGCAGTGCTACATCACCCCGGGACCTATACGAGCAGTACTTC. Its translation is CSATSPRDLYEQYF.

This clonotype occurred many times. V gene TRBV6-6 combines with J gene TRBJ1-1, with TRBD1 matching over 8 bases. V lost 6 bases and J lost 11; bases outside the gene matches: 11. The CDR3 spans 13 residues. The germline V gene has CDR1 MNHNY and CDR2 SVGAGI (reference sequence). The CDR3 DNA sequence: TGTGCCAGCAGCGGTCCCGGGACAGGAGACGCTTTCTTT. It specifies CASSGPGTGDAFF.

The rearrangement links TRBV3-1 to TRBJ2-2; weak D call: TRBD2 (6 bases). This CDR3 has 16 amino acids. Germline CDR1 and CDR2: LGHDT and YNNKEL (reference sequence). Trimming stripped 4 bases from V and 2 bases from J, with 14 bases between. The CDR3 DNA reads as TGTGCCAGCAGCCCGACGGGGAGGCGAAACACCGGGGAGCTGTTTTTT. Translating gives CASSPTGRRNTGELFF.

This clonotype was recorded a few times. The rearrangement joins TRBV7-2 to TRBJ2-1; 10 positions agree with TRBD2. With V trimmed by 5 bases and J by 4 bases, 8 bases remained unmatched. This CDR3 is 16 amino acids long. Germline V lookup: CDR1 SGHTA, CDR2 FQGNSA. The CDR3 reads CASSIGLAESYNEQFF. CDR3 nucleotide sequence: TGTGCCAGCAGCATCGGACTAGCGGAGTCGTACAATGAGCAGTTCTTC. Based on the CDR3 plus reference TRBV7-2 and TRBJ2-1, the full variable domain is GAGVSQSPSNKVTEKGKDVELRCDPISGHTALYWYRQSLGQGLEFLIYFQGNSAPDKSGLPSDRFSAERTGGSVSTLTIQRTQQEDSAVYLCASSIGLAESYNEQFFGPGTRLTVL.

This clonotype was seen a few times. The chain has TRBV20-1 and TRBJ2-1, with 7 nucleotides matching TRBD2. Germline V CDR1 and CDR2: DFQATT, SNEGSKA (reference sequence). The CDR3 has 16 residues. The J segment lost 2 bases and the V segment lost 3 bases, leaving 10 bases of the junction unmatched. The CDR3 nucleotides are TGCAGTGCTAGCCCCCTTGGACTAGGGGCCTACAATGAGCAGTTCTTC. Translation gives CSASPLGLGAYNEQFF.

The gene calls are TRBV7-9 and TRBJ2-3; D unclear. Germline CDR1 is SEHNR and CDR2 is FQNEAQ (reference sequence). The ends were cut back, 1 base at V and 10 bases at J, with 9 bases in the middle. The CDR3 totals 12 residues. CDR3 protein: CASSLGEGPQYF. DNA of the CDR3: TGTGCCAGCAGCTTAGGGGAAGGACCGCAGTATTTT. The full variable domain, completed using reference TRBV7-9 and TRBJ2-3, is DTGVSQNPRHKITKRGQNVTFRCDPISEHNRLYWYRQTLGQGPEFLTYFQNEAQLEKSRLLSDRFSAERPKGSFSTLEIQRTEQGDSAMYLCASSLGEGPQYFGPGTRLTVL.

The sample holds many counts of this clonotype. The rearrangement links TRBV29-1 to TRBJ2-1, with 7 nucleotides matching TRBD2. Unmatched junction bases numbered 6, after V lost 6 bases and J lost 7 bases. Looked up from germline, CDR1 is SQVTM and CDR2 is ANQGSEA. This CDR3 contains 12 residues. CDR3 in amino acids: CSVHGTTNEQFF. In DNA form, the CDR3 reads TGCAGCGTCCACGGGACTACAAATGAGCAGTTCTTC.

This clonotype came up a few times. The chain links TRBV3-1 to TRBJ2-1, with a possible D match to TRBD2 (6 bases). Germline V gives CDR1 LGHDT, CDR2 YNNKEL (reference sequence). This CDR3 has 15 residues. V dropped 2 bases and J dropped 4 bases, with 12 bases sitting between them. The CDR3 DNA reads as TGTGCCAGCAGCCAAATCAGCGGGCCATACAATGAGCAGTTCTTC. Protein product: CASSQISGPYNEQFF.